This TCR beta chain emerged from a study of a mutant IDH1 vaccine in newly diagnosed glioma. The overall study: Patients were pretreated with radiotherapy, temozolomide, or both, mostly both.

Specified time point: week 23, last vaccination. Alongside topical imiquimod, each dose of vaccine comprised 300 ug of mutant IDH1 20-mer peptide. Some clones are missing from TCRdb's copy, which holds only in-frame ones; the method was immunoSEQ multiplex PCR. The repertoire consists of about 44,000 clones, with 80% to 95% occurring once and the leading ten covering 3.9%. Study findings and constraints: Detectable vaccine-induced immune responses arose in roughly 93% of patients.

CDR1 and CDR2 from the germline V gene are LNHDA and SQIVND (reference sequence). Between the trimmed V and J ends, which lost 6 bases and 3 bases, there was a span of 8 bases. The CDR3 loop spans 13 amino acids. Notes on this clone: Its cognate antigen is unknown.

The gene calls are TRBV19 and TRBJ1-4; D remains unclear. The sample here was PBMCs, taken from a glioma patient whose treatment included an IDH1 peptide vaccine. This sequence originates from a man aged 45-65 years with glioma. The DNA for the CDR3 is TGTGCCAGTAGATCGGGCTCTAATGAAAAACTGTTTTTT. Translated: CASRSGSNEKLFF.